The rows below give T cell receptor beta chains drawn from one sample of a study of cytomegalovirus exposure and HLA in healthy donors. Libraries were prepared by immunoSEQ multiplex PCR; TCRdb keeps only in-frame clonotypes and omits some of them. The sample holds roughly 50,000 clones, over 75% seen once. The sample was PBMCs. These receptors were obtained from a man younger than 35 in good health and CMV-seronegative. The CDR3 runs from the conserved cysteine through the conserved F or W. D genes are given only for firm matches. Size is omitted from some rows. Given values are once, few, many or a class for expanded clones.

TRBV6-5	.	TRBJ1-3	.	TGTGCCAGCTCGGTGGACAGCGTAAGGAACACCATATATTTT	CASSVDSVRNTIYF
TRBV20-1	.	TRBJ2-7	.	TGCAGTGCTAACCTGGGGCGCGAGCAGTACTTC	CSANLGREQYF
TRBV6-5	.	TRBJ2-7	.	TGTGCCAGCAGTTACTCGGACAACTACTACGAGCAGTACTTC	CASSYSDNYYEQYF
TRBV27	.	TRBJ2-2	TRBD1	TGTGCCAGCAGACCGGGACAGGGGTTTGTGGGGGAGCTGTTTTTT	CASRPGQGFVGELFF
TRBV4-2	.	TRBJ2-7	.	TGTGCCAGCAGCCAAGGTTCACAGGGCTACGAGCAGTACTTC	CASSQGSQGYEQYF
TRBV28	.	TRBJ1-2	TRBD1	TGTGCCAGCAGTCTCCGAAGACCCTTGGGACAGGGGGCACGAATACCCTATGGCTACACCTTC	CASSLRRPLGQGARIPYGYTF
TRBV9	.	TRBJ1-4	TRBD1	TGTGCCAGCAGCGCTCGGACAGGGGACGAAAAACTGTTTTTT	CASSARTGDEKLFF
TRBV5-8	.	TRBJ2-6	.	TGTGCCAGCAGGGCGACAGGAGCTGGGGCCAACGTCCTGACTTTC	CASRATGAGANVLTF
TRBV29-1	.	TRBJ2-2	TRBD2	TGCAGCGTTGGGAATCAGCGGGGTCACACCGGGGAGCTGTTTTTT	CSVGNQRGHTGELFF
TRBV6-5	.	TRBJ2-1	.	TGTGCCAGCAGTTACTCGACGGGTCCCTACAATGAGCAGTTCTTC	CASSYSTGPYNEQFF
TRBV4-1	.	TRBJ1-3	.	TGCGCCAGCAGCCGGGGGGGGGTGGTTGTGGCTGGAAACACCATATATTTT	CASSRGGVVVAGNTIYF
TRBV5-4	.	TRBJ1-5	.	TGTGCCAGCAGCTTGGTTGCAGGGAATCAGCCCCAGCATTTT	CASSLVAGNQPQHF
TRBV18	.	TRBJ2-1	TRBD1	TGTGCCAGCTCACCACCGATAGGGGGCGATTTAAAATACAATGAGCAGTTCTTC	CASSPPIGGDLKYNEQFF
TRBV5-6	.	TRBJ2-7	TRBD1	TGTGCCAGCAGCGCCGCAGGACAGGGGGACCCCTACGAGCAGTACTTC	CASSAAGQGDPYEQYF
TRBV2	.	TRBJ1-1	TRBD1	TGTGCCAGCAGGCCCCGGGACAGACACACTGAAGCTTTCTTT	CASRPRDRHTEAFF
TRBV27	.	TRBJ1-2	TRBD1	TGTGCCAGCAGTTTCTTGGACAGGGGTGGTGGCTACACCTTC	CASSFLDRGGGYTF
TRBV5-1	.	TRBJ2-5	.	TGCGCCAGCAGCTTGGAGGGGATCGGAAAGACCCAGTACTTC	CASSLEGIGKTQYF
TRBV2	.	TRBJ1-2	TRBD1	TGTGCCAGCAGGGCCCGACAGGGTTCAGACTACACCTTC	CASRARQGSDYTF
TRBV5-1	.	TRBJ2-5	.	TGCGCCAGCAGCATCTACCAGGGGATTGGGGAGACCCAGTACTTC	CASSIYQGIGETQYF
TRBV28	.	TRBJ1-5	TRBD1	TGTGCCAGCAGTCTATTAACCGGGACAGGGATTCAGCCCCAGCATTTT	CASSLLTGTGIQPQHF
TRBV10-3	once	TRBJ2-5	.	TGTGCCATCAGCTACAGGGACCAAGAGACCCAGTACTTC	CAISYRDQETQYF
TRBV28	.	TRBJ2-1	.	TGTGCCAGCAGTTTGTACTCCTACAATGAGCAGTTCTTC	CASSLYSYNEQFF
TRBV5-5	.	TRBJ2-2	TRBD1	TGTGCCAGCAGCCTGCTAATCAGGGGGCAGGTCACCGGGGAGCTGTTTTTT	CASSLLIRGQVTGELFF
TRBV29-1	many	TRBJ2-1	.	TGCAGCGTTAGCGGTTTTGACTACAATGAGCAGTTCTTC	CSVSGFDYNEQFF
TRBV19	few	TRBJ1-1	.	TGTGCCAGTAGTATAAGGACAGAAAACACTGAAGCTTTCTTT	CASSIRTENTEAFF
TRBV10-2	.	TRBJ2-5	TRBD1	TGCGCCAGCACCTCGGACAGGGTAGAGACCCAGTACTTC	CASTSDRVETQYF
TRBV10-3	.	TRBJ2-2	.	TGTGCCGCACGGGGGAGTGCCAACACCGGGGAGCTGTTTTTT	CAARGSANTGELFF
TRBV4-1	.	TRBJ2-7	TRBD1	TGCGCCAGCAGCCCCCAGACAGGGGACTACGAGCAGTACTTC	CASSPQTGDYEQYF
TRBV5-4	.	TRBJ2-7	TRBD2	TGTGCCAGCAGCCCCTCAAGGACTAGCGGGAGCTACGAGCAGTACTTC	CASSPSRTSGSYEQYF
TRBV21-1	once	TRBJ1-4	.	TGTGCCAGCAGCCCTCGGGACAAGCAACCTCTAGCAACTAATGAAAAACTGTTTTTT	CASSPRDKQPLATNEKLFF
TRBV6-4	few	TRBJ2-3	.	TGTGCCAGCAGTGACGGGCAGGGCGCAGATACGCAGTATTTT	CASSDGQGADTQYF
TRBV5-4	.	TRBJ2-7	TRBD1	TGTGCCAGCTTGTTACAGGGGGGAAACGAGCAGTACTTC	CASLLQGGNEQYF
TRBV6-1	once	TRBJ2-1	.	TGTGCCAGCAGCCTCGAGGGTTACAATGAGCAGTTCTTC	CASSLEGYNEQFF
TRBV7-9	.	TRBJ1-2	TRBD1	TGTGCCAGCAGCTCCGGGACAGGGACCGGAGGCTACACCTTC	CASSSGTGTGGYTF
TRBV28	.	TRBJ2-3	TRBD2	TGTGCCAGCAGTGCCCCCCGAGTAGCGGGAGCTGCTGATACGCAGTATTTT	CASSAPRVAGAADTQYF
TRBV30	once	TRBJ1-2	.	TGTGCCTGGATCGGACCGGGAGCTACTAACTATGGCTACACCTTC	CAWIGPGATNYGYTF
TRBV2	.	TRBJ2-7	.	TGTGCCAGCAGTCGGGACTGGAACTCCTACGAGCAGTACTTC	CASSRDWNSYEQYF
TRBV10-1	.	TRBJ2-2	TRBD1	TGCGCCAGCAGTCGGACAGGAATAAACACCGGGGAGCTGTTTTTT	CASSRTGINTGELFF
TRBV7-2	.	TRBJ1-4	.	TGTGCCAGCAGCTTGGACAGCTCTAATGAAAAACTGTTTTTT	CASSLDSSNEKLFF
TRBV5-1	.	TRBJ2-1	TRBD1	TGCGCCAGCACCACTTCCGGGACAGGGAGTGAGCAGTTCTTC	CASTTSGTGSEQFF
TRBV4-1	.	TRBJ2-6	TRBD1	TGCGCCAGCAGCCCTCCGACAGGGAAAACCTTTTCTGGGGCCAACGTCCTGACTTTC	CASSPPTGKTFSGANVLTF
TRBV7-3	.	TRBJ2-5	.	TGTGCCAGCAGCTTAGGGGGCTGGGAGACCCAGTACTTC	CASSLGGWETQYF
TRBV19	.	TRBJ2-7	TRBD2	TGTGCCAGTAGTCAAACTAGCGGGAGGGCCTACGAGCAGTACTTC	CASSQTSGRAYEQYF
TRBV4-2	.	TRBJ2-5	.	TGTGCCAGCAGCCAAGATCCATTCACTAGGGGGGAGACCCAGTACTTC	CASSQDPFTRGETQYF
TRBV11-2	.	TRBJ2-1	TRBD1	TGTGCCAGCAGCAAGAGACAGGGAATTTACAATGAGCAGTTCTTC	CASSKRQGIYNEQFF
TRBV6-1	.	TRBJ2-7	.	TGTGCCAGCAGTTGGGGCATCGAGCAGTACTTC	CASSWGIEQYF
TRBV25-1	.	TRBJ2-1	TRBD1	TGTGCCAGTCGTCCGGGCTTCGAGGGGACAGGGGCTTACAATGAGCAGTTCTTC	CASRPGFEGTGAYNEQFF
TRBV9	.	TRBJ2-1	.	TGTGCCAGCAGCCATCCCCTAGCGTGGGAGCGGTCCTACAATGAGCAGTTCTTC	CASSHPLAWERSYNEQFF
TRBV5-1	.	TRBJ2-3	.	TGCGCCAGCAGGTCATCGGGGAGCACAGATACGCAGTATTTT	CASRSSGSTDTQYF
TRBV21-1	once	TRBJ2-5	.	.	CASSKVGTGNVETQYF
TRBV27	.	TRBJ2-7	.	TGTGCCAGCAGTTTCGACCGACAGACAAGTGATTACGAGCAGTACTTC	CASSFDRQTSDYEQYF
TRBV28	.	TRBJ1-5	.	TGTGCCAGCAGTAACAGGGGCAATCAGCCCCAGCATTTT	CASSNRGNQPQHF
TRBV5-6	.	TRBJ2-7	.	TGTGCCAGCAGCTTGGGAGGACCGGGGAAATCCTACGAGCAGTACTTC	CASSLGGPGKSYEQYF
TRBV28	.	TRBJ2-7	.	TGTGCCAGCAGTTGGCCCCTAACTTACAGGGCCCTCCGCTCCTACGAGCAGTACTTC	CASSWPLTYRALRSYEQYF